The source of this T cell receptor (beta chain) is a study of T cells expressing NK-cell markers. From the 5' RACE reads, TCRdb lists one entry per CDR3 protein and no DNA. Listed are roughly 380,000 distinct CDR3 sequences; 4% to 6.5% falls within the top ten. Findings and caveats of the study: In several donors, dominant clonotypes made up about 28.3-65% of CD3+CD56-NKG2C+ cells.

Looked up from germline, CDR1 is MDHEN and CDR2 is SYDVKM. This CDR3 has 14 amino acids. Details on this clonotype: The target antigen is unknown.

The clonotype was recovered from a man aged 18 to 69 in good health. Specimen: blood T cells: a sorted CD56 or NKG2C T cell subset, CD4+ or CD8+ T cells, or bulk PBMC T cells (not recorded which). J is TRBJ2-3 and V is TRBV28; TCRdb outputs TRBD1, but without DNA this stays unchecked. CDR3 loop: CASSRTGQGDTQYF.